Listed below are T cell receptor beta chains from one sample, sequenced in a study of vaccination effects on CD4 cells after COVID-19. Their target antigens are unknown. This table comes from immunoSEQ multiplex PCR, and its TCRdb copy is limited to in-frame clones, with some not included. The sample yields about 68,000 clones, under 90% seen once. This specimen consisted of CD4+ T cells from PBMCs cultured with SARS-CoV-2 spike peptides, obtained before COVID-19 vaccination. The source is a human donor who received a COVID-19 vaccine. Each CDR3 is given with its conserved first and last residue. The D gene is left open where the match is weak. Part of the rows lack a size; the others show once, few, many or a class for expanded clones.

V gene	D gene	clone size	J gene	CDR3 protein	CDR3 DNA
TRBV5-8	TRBD2	-	TRBJ2-3	CASSFSGGPTDTQYF	TGTGCCAGCAGCTTTAGCGGGGGGCCCACAGATACGCAGTATTTT
TRBV6-5	TRBD1	-	TRBJ1-2	CASSYSSQGARGYTF	TGTGCCAGCAGTTACTCGTCTCAGGGGGCAAGGGGCTACACCTTC
TRBV7-8	-	-	TRBJ2-1	CASSLSRGASYNEQFF	TGTGCCAGCAGCTTATCACGTGGGGCTTCCTACAATGAGCAGTTCTTC
TRBV5-4	-	-	TRBJ2-5	CANSPGGTGIVETQYF	TGTGCCAACAGCCCGGGAGGGACAGGGATCGTAGAGACCCAGTACTTC
TRBV18	TRBD1	-	TRBJ2-6	CASSPRTGTGANVLTF	TGTGCCAGCTCACCACGGACAGGGACCGGGGCCAACGTCCTGACTTTC
TRBV23-1	-	once	TRBJ1-4	CASSQSQMVKLFF	TGCGCCAGCAGTCAATCCCAAATGGTAAAACTGTTTTTT
TRBV30	-	-	TRBJ1-2	CAWKQQDFRGYTF	TGTGCCTGGAAGCAACAGGATTTCCGTGGCTACACCTTC
TRBV2	-	-	TRBJ1-2	CASSGPRGGYTF	TGTGCCAGCAGTGGACCCCGGGGTGGCTACACCTTC
TRBV5-1	TRBD1	-	TRBJ2-6	CASSFRDRAGANVLTF	TGCGCCAGCAGCTTCCGGGACAGGGCTGGGGCCAACGTCCTGACTTTC
TRBV28	-	-	TRBJ1-2	CASSSGQTYGYTF	TGTGCCAGCAGTTCCGGACAGACCTATGGCTACACCTTC
TRBV4-2	-	-	TRBJ1-4	CASTRGGGSDEKLFF	TGTGCCAGCACCCGAGGGGGGGGATCTGATGAAAAACTGTTTTTT
TRBV24-1	-	-	TRBJ1-1	CATSDYDRLNTEAFF	TGTGCCACCAGTGATTACGACAGATTGAACACTGAAGCTTTCTTT
TRBV27	TRBD1	-	TRBJ2-4	CASSSQGSKNIQYF	TGTGCCAGCAGTTCACAGGGGTCCAAAAACATTCAGTACTTC
TRBV6-5	-	-	TRBJ1-1	CASERQQGYTEAFF	TGTGCCAGCGAACGGCAACAGGGATACACTGAAGCTTTCTTT
TRBV19	TRBD1	-	TRBJ1-5	CASSIVPGQGSGNQPQHF	TGTGCCAGTAGTATTGTCCCGGGACAGGGATCGGGCAATCAGCCCCAGCATTTT
TRBV28	-	-	TRBJ1-1	CASSFPRNTEAFF	TGTGCCAGCAGTTTTCCCCGGAACACTGAAGCTTTCTTT
TRBV6-4	-	-	TRBJ1-2	CASSPGTRNYGYTF	TGTGCCAGCAGCCCCGGGACACGGAACTATGGCTACACCTTC
TRBV19	-	-	TRBJ1-1	CASSIPRGENTEAFF	TGTGCCAGTAGTATCCCCCGAGGGGAGAACACTGAAGCTTTCTTT
TRBV7-2	-	-	TRBJ1-5	CASSFAGPHQPQHF	TGTGCCAGCAGCTTTGCAGGACCGCATCAGCCCCAGCATTTT
TRBV27	-	-	TRBJ2-5	CASSTYTGFAGDGTQYF	TGTGCCAGCAGCACATACACAGGGTTCGCTGGTGACGGGACCCAGTACTTC
TRBV30	-	once	TRBJ2-4	CAWSPTGLAKNIQYF	TGTGCCTGGAGTCCCACAGGGTTAGCCAAAAACATTCAGTACTTC
TRBV6-5	-	-	TRBJ1-5	CASSYSNNQPQHF	TGTGCCAGCAGTTACTCGAACAATCAGCCCCAGCATTTT
TRBV6-1	TRBD2	-	TRBJ2-5	CASSEGLAGGWFQETQYF	TGTGCCAGCAGTGAAGGACTAGCGGGGGGCTGGTTTCAAGAGACCCAGTACTTC
TRBV9	-	-	TRBJ2-1	CASSVGHLNNEQFF	TGTGCCAGCAGCGTAGGACATCTTAACAATGAGCAGTTCTTC
TRBV5-1	-	once	TRBJ2-2	CASSPPGQGNTGELFF	TGCGCCAGCAGCCCCCCGGGACAAGGGAACACCGGGGAGCTGTTTTTT
TRBV7-9	-	-	TRBJ1-1	CASSSPGGNIGGTEAFF	TGTGCCAGCAGCTCACCTGGAGGAAACATAGGCGGGACTGAAGCTTTCTTT
TRBV9	-	-	TRBJ1-3	CASSFGTSGNTIYF	TGTGCCAGTAGCTTCGGGACTTCTGGAAACACCATATATTTT
TRBV6-5	-	few	TRBJ1-2	CASSSDYGYTF	TGTGCCAGCAGCAGTGACTATGGCTACACCTTC
TRBV19	-	-	TRBJ1-1	CASSQRGLAGNTEAFF	TGTGCCAGTAGCCAACGGGGGCTGGCGGGGAACACTGAAGCTTTCTTT
TRBV18	TRBD1	once	TRBJ1-1	CASSPQGAGNTEAFF	TGTGCCAGCTCACCTCAGGGGGCGGGGAACACTGAAGCTTTCTTT
TRBV3-1/TRBV3-2	-	-	TRBJ2-4	CASSPNQLAKNIQYF	TGTGCCAGCAGCCCGAACCAGTTAGCCAAAAACATTCAGTACTTC
TRBV11-2	-	-	TRBJ2-5	CASSLVRRTQETQYF	TGTGCCAGCAGCTTAGTTCGGCGGACCCAAGAGACCCAGTACTTC
TRBV7-2	-	-	TRBJ2-2	CASSFHGLGTGELFF	TGTGCCAGCAGCTTTCACGGGCTCGGCACCGGGGAGCTGTTTTTT
TRBV7-3	-	-	TRBJ1-1	CASSREVNTEAFF	TGTGCCAGCAGCCGGGAGGTGAACACTGAAGCTTTCTTT
TRBV7-2	-	once	TRBJ2-3	CASSAKYGTDTQYF	TGTGCCAGCAGCGCAAAGTACGGCACAGATACGCAGTATTTT
TRBV18	-	-	TRBJ2-6	CASSPSVLSSGANVLTF	TGTGCCAGCTCACCGTCCGTCCTGAGCTCTGGGGCCAACGTCCTGACTTTC
TRBV5-1	-	-	TRBJ2-5	CASSTDWQETQYF	TGCGCCAGCAGCACGGACTGGCAAGAGACCCAGTACTTC
TRBV7-2	-	-	TRBJ2-2	CASSSKIMYTGELFF	TGTGCCAGCAGCTCCAAAATTATGTACACCGGGGAGCTGTTTTTT
TRBV11-3	TRBD1	-	TRBJ2-4	CASSVGQGAKNIQYF	TGTGCCAGCAGCGTGGGACAGGGCGCCAAAAACATTCAGTACTTC
TRBV30	TRBD1	-	TRBJ1-5	CAWSGTGVNQPQHF	TGTGCCTGGAGTGGGACAGGGGTGAATCAGCCCCAGCATTTT
TRBV23-1	-	-	TRBJ2-5	CASSQEGSSQETQYF	TGCGCCAGCAGCCAAGAGGGCAGCTCCCAAGAGACCCAGTACTTC
TRBV28	TRBD1	-	TRBJ1-6	CASSLIRTGGGSPLHF	TGTGCCAGCAGTTTAATACGTACAGGGGGCGGTTCACCCCTCCACTTT
TRBV6-5	TRBD1	-	TRBJ1-6	CASNSGQGNSPLHF	TGTGCCAGCAACTCGGGACAGGGGAATTCACCCCTCCACTTT
TRBV4-1	-	-	TRBJ2-3	CASSERAGPGDTQYF	TGCGCCAGCAGCGAAAGGGCGGGGCCGGGAGATACGCAGTATTTT
TRBV3-1/TRBV3-2	TRBD1	-	TRBJ2-2	CASSHDFDRAGELFF	TGTGCCAGCAGCCACGATTTCGACAGGGCCGGGGAGCTGTTTTTT
TRBV2	TRBD1	-	TRBJ1-3	CASSASLTGGGGNTIYF	TGTGCCAGCAGTGCCAGTCTTACAGGGGGCGGTGGAAACACCATATATTTT
TRBV27	-	few	TRBJ1-4	CASSPRRTTNEKLFF	TGTGCCAGCAGTCCCAGGAGGACAACTAATGAAAAACTGTTTTTT
TRBV2	-	-	TRBJ2-5	CASSELGETQYF	TGTGCCAGCAGTGAGTTAGGGGAGACCCAGTACTTC
TRBV15	-	-	TRBJ2-5	CATSRDPPGSGETQYF	TGTGCCACCAGCAGAGATCCCCCAGGGAGCGGTGAGACCCAGTACTTC
TRBV6-1	-	-	TRBJ1-5	CASSDGPLSQPQHF	TGTGCCAGCAGTGACGGGCCCCTCAGCCAGCCCCAGCATTTT
TRBV7-9	TRBD1	-	TRBJ2-5	CASSGGQGGRETQYF	TGTGCCAGCAGCGGGGGACAGGGGGGACGGGAGACCCAGTACTTC
TRBV7-2	-	-	TRBJ2-3	CASRWRGSTDTQYF	TGTGCCAGCAGATGGAGGGGGAGCACAGATACGCAGTATTTT